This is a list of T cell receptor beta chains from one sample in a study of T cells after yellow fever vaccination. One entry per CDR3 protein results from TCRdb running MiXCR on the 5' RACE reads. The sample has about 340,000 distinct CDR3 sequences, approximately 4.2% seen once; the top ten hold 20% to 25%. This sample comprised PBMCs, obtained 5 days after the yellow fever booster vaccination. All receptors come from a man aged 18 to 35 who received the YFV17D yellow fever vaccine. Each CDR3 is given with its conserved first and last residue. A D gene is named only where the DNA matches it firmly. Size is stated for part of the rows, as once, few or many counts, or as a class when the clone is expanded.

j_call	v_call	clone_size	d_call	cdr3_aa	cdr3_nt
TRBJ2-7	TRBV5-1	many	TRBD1	CASRTTGGSYEQYF	TGCGCCAGCAGGACCACAGGGGGCTCCTACGAGCAGTACTTC
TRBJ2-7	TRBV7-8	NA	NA	CASSPNRAEYEQYF	TGTGCCAGCAGCCCCAACAGGGCTGAATACGAGCAGTACTTC
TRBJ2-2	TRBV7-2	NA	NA	CSSSFRATNTGELFF	TGTTCCAGCAGCTTCAGGGCAACGAACACCGGGGAGCTGTTTTTT
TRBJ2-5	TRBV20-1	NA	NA	CSARERGQETQYF	TGCAGTGCTAGAGAGCGGGGCCAAGAGACCCAGTACTTC
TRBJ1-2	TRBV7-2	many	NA	CASSLAGQGYGYTF	TGTGCCAGCAGTTTAGCGGGGCAGGGATATGGCTACACCTTC
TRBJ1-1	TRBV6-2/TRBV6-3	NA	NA	CASNPGPNTEAFF	TGTGCCAGCAACCCGGGACCGAACACTGAAGCTTTCTTT
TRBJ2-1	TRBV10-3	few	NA	CAISELYSKNNEQFF	TGTGCCATCAGTGAGCTGTACAGCAAAAACAATGAGCAGTTCTTC
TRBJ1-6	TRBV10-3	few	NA	CAISEGINSPLHF	TGTGCCATCAGTGAGGGGATCAATTCACCCCTCCACTTT
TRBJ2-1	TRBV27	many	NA	CASSFGNEQFF	TGTGCCAGCAGTTTTGGAAATGAGCAGTTCTTC
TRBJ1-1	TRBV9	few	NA	CASSADTENTEAFF	TGTGCCAGCAGCGCAGACACCGAGAACACTGAAGCTTTCTTT